These T cell receptor beta chains were read from a single sample in a study of early T cells in non-severe SARS-CoV-2 infection. TCRdb independently ran MiXCR on the 5' RACE reads; one entry per CDR3 protein. The sample lists roughly 40,000 distinct CDR3 sequences, roughly 4.7% seen once, with about 5% in the top ten. The sample was whole blood. The receptors derive from an adult who was a healthcare worker with PCR-confirmed SARS-CoV-2 infection or an uninfected control (not recorded which). The CDR3 runs from the conserved cysteine through the conserved F or W. A D gene is named only where the DNA matches it firmly. Clone size is shown for a subset of rows, as once, few, many or a class of expanded clone.

V gene,clone size,J gene,D gene,CDR3 DNA,CDR3 protein
TRBV18,many,TRBJ1-5,-,TGTGCCAGCTCACCAGGGGCTAATCAGCCCCAGCATTTT,CASSPGANQPQHF
TRBV4-1,many,TRBJ2-7,TRBD1,TGCGCCAGCAGCCCAGCTCCGGGACAGCCCTACGAGCAGTACTTC,CASSPAPGQPYEQYF
TRBV5-1,many,TRBJ2-1,-,TGCGCCAGCAGCTTGGTAAGGGGTGAGAATGAGCAGTTCTTC,CASSLVRGENEQFF
TRBV5-1,many,TRBJ2-3,-,TGCGCCAGCAGCTTGCAGATCAGCACAGATACGCAGTATTTT,CASSLQISTDTQYF
TRBV20-1,many,TRBJ1-2,-,TGCAGTGCTAGAGATTCTCAATACAGGAACTATGGCTACACCTTC,CSARDSQYRNYGYTF
TRBV3-1,-,TRBJ2-1,-,TGTGCCAGCAGCCAAGGCGGGGACGAATACAATGAGCAGTTCTTC,CASSQGGDEYNEQFF
TRBV14,many,TRBJ2-7,-,TGTGCCAGCAGCCAAGTCGGGGGATTGGGCGAGCAGTACTTC,CASSQVGGLGEQYF
TRBV10-1,few,TRBJ2-3,-,TGCGCCAGCAGTGAGCGGGGCACAGATACGCAGTATTTT,CASSERGTDTQYF
TRBV7-9,many,TRBJ1-1,-,TGTGCCAGCAGCTTAGAAGGGGCAGGGAACACTGAAGCTTTCTTT,CASSLEGAGNTEAFF
TRBV6-5,many,TRBJ1-4,-,TGTGCCAGCAGCCTTTGGGCCACGTCGCGGGAAAAACTGTTTTTT,CASSLWATSREKLFF
TRBV20-1,many,TRBJ2-1,TRBD2,TGCAGTGCTACAGGACTAGCACAGGACAATGAGCAGTTCTTC,CSATGLAQDNEQFF